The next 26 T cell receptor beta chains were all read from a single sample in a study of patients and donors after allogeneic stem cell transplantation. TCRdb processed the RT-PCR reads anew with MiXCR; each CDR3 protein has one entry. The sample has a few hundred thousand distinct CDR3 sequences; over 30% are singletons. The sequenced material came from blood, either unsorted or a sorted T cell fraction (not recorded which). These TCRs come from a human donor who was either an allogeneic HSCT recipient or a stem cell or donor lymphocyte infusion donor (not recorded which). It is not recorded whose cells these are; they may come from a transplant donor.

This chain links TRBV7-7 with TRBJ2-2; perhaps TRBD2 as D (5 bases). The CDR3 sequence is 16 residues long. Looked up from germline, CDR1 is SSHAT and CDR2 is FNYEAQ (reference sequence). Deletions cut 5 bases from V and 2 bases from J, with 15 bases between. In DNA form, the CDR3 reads TGTGCCAGCAGCCCCACGGGAATTGGAAACACCGGGGAGCTGTTTTTT. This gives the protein CASSPTGIGNTGELFF.

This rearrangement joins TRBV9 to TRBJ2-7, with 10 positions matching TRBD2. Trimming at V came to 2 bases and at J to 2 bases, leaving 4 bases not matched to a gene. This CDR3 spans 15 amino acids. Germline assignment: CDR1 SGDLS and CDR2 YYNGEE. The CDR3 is CASSVSGGSPYEQYF. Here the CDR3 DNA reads TGTGCCAGCAGCGTTAGCGGGGGGTCGCCCTACGAGCAGTACTTC. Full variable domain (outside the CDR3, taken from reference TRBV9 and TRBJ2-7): DSGVTQTPKHLITATGQRVTLRCSPRSGDLSVYWYQQSLDQGLQFLIQYYNGEERAKGNILERFSAQQFPDLHSELNLSSLELGDSALYFCASSVSGGSPYEQYFGPGTRLTVT.

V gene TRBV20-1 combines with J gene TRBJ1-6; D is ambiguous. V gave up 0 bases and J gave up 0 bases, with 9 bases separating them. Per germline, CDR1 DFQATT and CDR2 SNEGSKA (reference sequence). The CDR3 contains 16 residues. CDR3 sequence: CSAREVSSSYNSPLHF. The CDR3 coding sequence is TGCAGTGCTAGAGAAGTCAGCAGCTCCTATAATTCACCCCTCCACTTT.

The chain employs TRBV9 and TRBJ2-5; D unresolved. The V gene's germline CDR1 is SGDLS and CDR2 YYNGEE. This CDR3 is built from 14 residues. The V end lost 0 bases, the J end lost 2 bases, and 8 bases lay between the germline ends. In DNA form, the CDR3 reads TGTGCCAGCAGCGTAGGCGGACCTCAAGAGACCCAGTACTTC. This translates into CASSVGGPQETQYF.

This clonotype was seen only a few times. Written as DNA, the CDR3 is TGCAGTGCTAGACTGGCAGTTCTGAACACTGAAGCTTTCTTT. Protein product: CSARLAVLNTEAFF. The chain joins TRBV20-1 to TRBJ1-1; D gene unclear. The V and J ends lost 2 bases and 0 bases respectively, with 10 bases between them. This CDR3 has 14 amino acids. Germline V gene data show CDR1 as DFQATT and CDR2 as SNEGSKA (reference sequence).

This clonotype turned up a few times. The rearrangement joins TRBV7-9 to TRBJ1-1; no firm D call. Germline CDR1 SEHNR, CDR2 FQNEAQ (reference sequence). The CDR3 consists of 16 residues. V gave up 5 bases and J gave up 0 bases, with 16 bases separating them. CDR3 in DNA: TGTGCCAGCAGCCCACCCCCGACGGTCCTGAACACTGAAGCTTTCTTT. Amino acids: CASSPPPTVLNTEAFF.

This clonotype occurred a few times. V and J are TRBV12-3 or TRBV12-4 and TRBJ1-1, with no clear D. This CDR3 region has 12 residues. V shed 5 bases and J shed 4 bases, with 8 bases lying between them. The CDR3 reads CASSLQSTEAFF. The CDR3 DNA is TGTGCCAGCAGTCTGCAGAGCACTGAAGCTTTCTTT.

CDR3 sequence reads: CASSRQSGANVLTF. The CDR3 coding sequence is TGTGCCAGCAGTCGACAGTCTGGGGCCAACGTCCTGACTTTC. This chain links TRBV2 with TRBJ2-6, with D possibly being TRBD1 (5 bases). This CDR3 is 14 amino acids long. Germline V CDR1 and CDR2: SNHLY, FYNNEI. Trimming cost V 5 bases and J 1 base, with 6 bases left between them.

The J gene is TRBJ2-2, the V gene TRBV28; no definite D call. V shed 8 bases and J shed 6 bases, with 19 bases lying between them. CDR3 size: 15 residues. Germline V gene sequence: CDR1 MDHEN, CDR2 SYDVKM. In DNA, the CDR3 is TGTGCCAGCTACCGGGCCCTTTCAAACGCCGGGGAGCTGTTTTTT. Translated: CASYRALSNAGELFF.

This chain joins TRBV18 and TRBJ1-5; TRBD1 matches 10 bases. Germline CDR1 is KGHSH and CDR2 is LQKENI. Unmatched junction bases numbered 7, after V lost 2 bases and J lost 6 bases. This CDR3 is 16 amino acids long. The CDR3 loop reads CASSPSPDRGIQPQHF. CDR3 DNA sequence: TGTGCCAGCTCACCAAGCCCGGACAGGGGGATTCAGCCCCAGCATTTT.

CDR3 DNA: TGTGCCACCAGCGTAGGGCCGACGGAGGAGTGGCCCCAGCATTTT. This encodes CATSVGPTEEWPQHF. The rearrangement links TRBV15 to TRBJ1-5, with D unresolved. Germline V CDR1 and CDR2: LNHNV, YYDKDF (reference sequence). CDR3 length equals 15 residues. Trimming removed 5 bases from V and 9 bases from J, with 20 bases in between.

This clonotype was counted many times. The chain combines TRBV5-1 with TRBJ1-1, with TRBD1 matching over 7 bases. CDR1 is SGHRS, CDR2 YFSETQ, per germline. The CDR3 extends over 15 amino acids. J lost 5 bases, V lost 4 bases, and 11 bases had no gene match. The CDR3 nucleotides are TGCGCCAGCAGCCTCCGACAGGGATCGTGGACTGAAGCTTTCTTT. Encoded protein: CASSLRQGSWTEAFF.

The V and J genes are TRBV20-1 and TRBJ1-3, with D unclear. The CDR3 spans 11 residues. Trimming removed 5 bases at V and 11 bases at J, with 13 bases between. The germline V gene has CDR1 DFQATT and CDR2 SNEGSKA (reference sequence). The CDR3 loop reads CSARHSGPIYF. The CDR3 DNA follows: TGCAGTGCTCGTCACTCTGGGCCCATATATTTT.

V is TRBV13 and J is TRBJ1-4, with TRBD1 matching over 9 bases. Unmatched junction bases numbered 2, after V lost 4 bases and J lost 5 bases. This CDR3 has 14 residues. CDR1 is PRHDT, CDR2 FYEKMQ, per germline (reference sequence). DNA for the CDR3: TGTGCCAGCAGCTCCGGGACAGGGAATGAAAAACTGTTTTTT. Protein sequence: CASSSGTGNEKLFF.

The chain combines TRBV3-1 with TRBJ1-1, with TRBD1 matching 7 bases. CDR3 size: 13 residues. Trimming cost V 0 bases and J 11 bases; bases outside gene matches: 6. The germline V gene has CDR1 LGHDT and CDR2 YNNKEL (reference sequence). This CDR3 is CASSQEGQGVAFF. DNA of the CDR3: TGTGCCAGCAGCCAAGAGGGCCAGGGGGTTGCTTTCTTT.

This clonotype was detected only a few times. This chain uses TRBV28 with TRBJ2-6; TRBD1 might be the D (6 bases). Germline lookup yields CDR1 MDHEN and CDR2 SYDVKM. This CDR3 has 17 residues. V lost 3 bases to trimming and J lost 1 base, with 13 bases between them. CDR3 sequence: CASSFPVGGSGANVLTF. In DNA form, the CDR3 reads TGTGCCAGCAGTTTTCCGGTAGGGGGTTCTGGGGCCAACGTCCTGACTTTC.

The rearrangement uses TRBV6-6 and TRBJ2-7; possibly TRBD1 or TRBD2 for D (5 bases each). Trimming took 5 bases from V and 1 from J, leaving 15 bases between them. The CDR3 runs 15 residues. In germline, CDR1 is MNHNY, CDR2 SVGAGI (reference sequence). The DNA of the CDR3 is TGTGCCAGCAGTAAACCCCGGGACGGTTCCTACGAGCAGTACTTC. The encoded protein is CASSKPRDGSYEQYF.

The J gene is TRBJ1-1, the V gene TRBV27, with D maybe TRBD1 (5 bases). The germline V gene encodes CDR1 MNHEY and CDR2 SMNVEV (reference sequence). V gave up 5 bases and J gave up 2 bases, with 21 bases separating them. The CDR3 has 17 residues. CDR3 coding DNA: TGTGCCAGCAGTGCGTCTTCAAGGACATTCGCCAACACTGAAGCTTTCTTT. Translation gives CASSASSRTFANTEAFF.

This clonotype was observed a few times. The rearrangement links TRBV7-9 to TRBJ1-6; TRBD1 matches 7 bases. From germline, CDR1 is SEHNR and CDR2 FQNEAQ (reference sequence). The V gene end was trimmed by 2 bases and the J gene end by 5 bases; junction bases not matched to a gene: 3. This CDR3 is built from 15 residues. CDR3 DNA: TGTGCCAGCAGCTTATCCGGACAGGATAATTCACCCCTCCACTTT. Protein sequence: CASSLSGQDNSPLHF.

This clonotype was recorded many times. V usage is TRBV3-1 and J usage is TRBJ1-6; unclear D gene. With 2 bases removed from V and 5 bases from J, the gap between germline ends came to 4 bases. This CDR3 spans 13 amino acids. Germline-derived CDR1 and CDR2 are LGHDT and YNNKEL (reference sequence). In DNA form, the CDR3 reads TGTGCCAGCAGCCAACCAGATAATTCACCCCTCCACTTT. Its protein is CASSQPDNSPLHF.

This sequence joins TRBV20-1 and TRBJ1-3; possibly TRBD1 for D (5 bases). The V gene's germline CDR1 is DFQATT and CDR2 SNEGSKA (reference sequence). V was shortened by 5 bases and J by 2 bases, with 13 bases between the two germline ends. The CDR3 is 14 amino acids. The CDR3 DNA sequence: TGCAGTGCTCGCGCCGGGACGACTGGAAACACCATATATTTT. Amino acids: CSARAGTTGNTIYF.

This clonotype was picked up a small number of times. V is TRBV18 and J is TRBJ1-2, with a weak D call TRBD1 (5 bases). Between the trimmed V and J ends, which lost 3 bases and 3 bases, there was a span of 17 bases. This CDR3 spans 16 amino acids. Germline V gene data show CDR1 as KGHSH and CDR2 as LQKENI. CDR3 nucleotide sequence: TGTGCCAGCTCACCTCGGGGACCAAAGGGTGACTATGGCTACACCTTC. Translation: CASSPRGPKGDYGYTF.

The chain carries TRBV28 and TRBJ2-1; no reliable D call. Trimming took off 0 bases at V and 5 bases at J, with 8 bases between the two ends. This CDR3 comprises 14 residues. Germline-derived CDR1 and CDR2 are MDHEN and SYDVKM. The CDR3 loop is CASSLWAADNEQFF. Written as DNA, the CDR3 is TGTGCCAGCAGTTTATGGGCCGCGGACAATGAGCAGTTCTTC.

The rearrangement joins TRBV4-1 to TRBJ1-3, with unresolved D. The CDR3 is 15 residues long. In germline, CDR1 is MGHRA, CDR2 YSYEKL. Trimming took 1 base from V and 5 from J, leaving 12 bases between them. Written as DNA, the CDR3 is TGCGCCAGCAGCCAAGGGGCAGCCGGTCGAAACACCATATATTTT. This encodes CASSQGAAGRNTIYF.

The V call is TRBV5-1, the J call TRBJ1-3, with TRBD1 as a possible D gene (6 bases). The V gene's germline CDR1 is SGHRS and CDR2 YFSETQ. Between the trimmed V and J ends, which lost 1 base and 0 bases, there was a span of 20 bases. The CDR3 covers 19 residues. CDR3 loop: CASSLTGTRTTSSGNTIYF. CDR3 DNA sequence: TGCGCCAGCAGCTTGACCGGGACACGAACTACTAGCTCTGGAAACACCATATATTTT.

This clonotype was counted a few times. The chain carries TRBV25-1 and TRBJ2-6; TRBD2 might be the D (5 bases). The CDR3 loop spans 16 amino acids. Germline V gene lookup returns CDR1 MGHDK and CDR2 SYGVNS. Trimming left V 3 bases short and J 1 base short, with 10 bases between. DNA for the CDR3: TGTGCCAGCAGTGATGAGGGAGATTCTGGGGCCAACGTCCTGACTTTC. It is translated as CASSDEGDSGANVLTF.